The next 29 T cell receptor beta chains were all read from a single sample in a study of tumor-infiltrating lymphocytes in localized non-small cell lung cancer. The repertoire was sequenced with immunoSEQ multiplex PCR; TCRdb's copy has only in-frame clones and lacks some. The sample lists some 13,000 clones; roughly four fifths were seen once. Source material: uninvolved lung tissue not adjacent to the tumor. These receptors were obtained from a human donor with non-small cell lung cancer.

In DNA form, the CDR3 reads TGTGCCAGCAGTGGGCTAGCGGGAGTGAGGGAGACCCAGTACTTC. Translation: CASSGLAGVRETQYF. The chain carries TRBV2 and TRBJ2-5, with 10 bases aligning to TRBD2. Germline loops: CDR1 SNHLY, CDR2 FYNNEI. The CDR3 spans 15 residues. Losses at the gene ends were 4 bases for V and 5 bases for J; bases not matched to a gene: 7. Supplemented by reference TRBV2 and TRBJ2-5, the full variable domain reads EPEVTQTPSHQVTQMGQEVILRCVPISNHLYFYWYRQILGQKVEFLVSFYNNEISEKSEIFDDQFSVERPDGSNFTLKIRSTKLEDSAMYFCASSGLAGVRETQYFGPGTRLLVL.

V and J are TRBV2 and TRBJ2-3; TRBD2 agrees at 9 bases. The CDR3 covers 15 residues. After removal of 7 bases from V and 4 bases from J, the junction contained 9 bases not matched to a gene. CDR1 and CDR2 from the germline V gene are SNHLY and FYNNEI. Here the CDR3 reads CASTVIAGAADTQYF. The CDR3 nucleotides read TGTGCCAGCACGGTGATAGCGGGAGCCGCAGATACGCAGTATTTT.

The V and J genes are TRBV19 and TRBJ1-1, with 7 positions matching TRBD1. The CDR3 runs to 13 residues. The V segment lost 6 bases and the J segment 4 bases; nucleotides outside the gene matches: 5. In germline, CDR1 is LNHDA, CDR2 SQIVND (reference sequence). The CDR3, as DNA: TGTGCCAGTAGGGTTCAGGGGGGCACTGAAGCTTTCTTT. Protein: CASRVQGGTEAFF.

The chain employs TRBV27 and TRBJ2-7, with D maybe TRBD2 (7 bases). V gave up 4 bases and J gave up 3 bases, with 19 bases separating them. The germline CDR1 and CDR2 sequences are MNHEY and SMNVEV (reference sequence). CDR3 size: 16 residues. CDR3 nucleotides: TGTGCCAGCAGTTACCACGGCGGGGGCGCAGTCTACGAGCAGTACTTC. This gives the protein CASSYHGGGAVYEQYF.

The chain is built from TRBV5-6 and TRBJ2-7, with a possible D match to TRBD1 (5 bases). CDR1 SGHDT and CDR2 YYEEEE come from the germline V gene. V lost 0 bases, J lost 3 bases, and 13 bases lay in between. This CDR3 spans 15 amino acids. CDR3 residues: CASSLEGQGYYEQYF. CDR3 sequence (DNA): TGTGCCAGCAGCTTGGAAGGGCAGGGTTACTACGAGCAGTACTTC.

The rearrangement links TRBV2 to TRBJ2-3, with 15 bases lining up with TRBD2. This CDR3 comprises 16 residues. The germline V gene encodes CDR1 SNHLY and CDR2 FYNNEI. Trimming took 4 bases from V and 9 from J; bases not matched to a gene: 8. The CDR3 here is CASSAPGTSGRYTQYF. Here the CDR3 DNA reads TGTGCCAGCAGTGCGCCCGGGACTAGCGGGAGGTACACGCAGTATTTT.

The chain combines TRBV9 with TRBJ2-3; 12 bases line up with TRBD2. Germline V gene sequence: CDR1 SGDLS, CDR2 YYNGEE. The CDR3 covers 17 residues. V was pared by 0 bases and J by 2 bases, with 4 bases of the junction left unmatched. The DNA of the CDR3 is TGTGCCAGCAGCGTAGAAGGACTAGCGGGAAACACAGATACGCAGTATTTT. This codes for CASSVEGLAGNTDTQYF.

This chain uses TRBV18 with TRBJ2-7; D might be TRBD1 or TRBD2, each matching 6 bases. V was pared by 1 base and J by 6 bases, with 16 bases between. Germline-derived CDR1 and CDR2 are KGHSH and LQKENI. The CDR3 is 15 residues long. The CDR3 region is CASSPLSGAGSEQYF. The DNA of the CDR3 is TGTGCCAGCTCACCACTTTCAGGGGCGGGAAGCGAGCAGTACTTC.

The V call is TRBV6-5, the J call TRBJ2-7, with D possibly TRBD2 on 6 matching bases. Deletions cut 6 bases from V and 9 bases from J, with 21 bases between. This CDR3 has 14 residues. The V gene's germline CDR1 is MNHEY and CDR2 SVGAGI. The CDR3 bases are TGTGCCAGCAGCCCGGGACTCTCCCTGGAGGCGCAGTACTTC. Its translation is CASSPGLSLEAQYF.

The chain is built from TRBV9 and TRBJ1-1, with D unresolved. The germline V and J ends were trimmed by 0 bases and 3 bases, with 12 bases remaining between them. This CDR3 contains 15 residues. Germline V lookup: CDR1 SGDLS, CDR2 YYNGEE. The CDR3 DNA reads as TGTGCCAGCAGCGTAGAGAACGGGTTTCACACTGAAGCTTTCTTT. Protein product: CASSVENGFHTEAFF. The full variable domain, rest sourced from reference TRBV9 and TRBJ1-1, is DSGVTQTPKHLITATGQRVTLRCSPRSGDLSVYWYQQSLDQGLQFLIQYYNGEERAKGNILERFSAQQFPDLHSELNLSSLELGDSALYFCASSVENGFHTEAFFGQGTRLTVV.

With respect to this clone: Other DNA sequences in the sample encode the same CDR3. The V and J genes are TRBV6-5 and TRBJ1-1; TRBD1 matches at 10 bases. This CDR3 is built from 15 residues. Per germline, CDR1 MNHEY and CDR2 SVGAGI. The V gene end was trimmed by 5 bases and the J gene end by 5 bases; junction bases not matched to a gene: 8. The DNA for the CDR3 is TGTGCCAGCAGTATCCCGGGACAGGGGTATACTGAAGCTTTCTTT. Translating it yields CASSIPGQGYTEAFF.

This rearrangement joins TRBV6-5 to TRBJ1-3; no reliable D call. The V end lost 6 bases, the J end lost 4 bases, and 7 bases lay between the germline ends. This CDR3 region has 12 residues. The germline CDR1 and CDR2 sequences are MNHEY and SVGAGI. CDR3 nucleotides: TGTGCCAGCAGAGGACCCGGAAACACCATATATTTT. Protein: CASRGPGNTIYF.

This chain links TRBV6-6 with TRBJ2-3; D possibly corresponds to TRBD2 (6 bases). Trimming left V 1 base short and J 4 bases short, with 12 bases between. The CDR3 extends over 15 amino acids. The germline V gene encodes CDR1 MNHNY and CDR2 SVGAGI (reference sequence). The DNA of the CDR3 is TGTGCCAGCAGTTACTATGGGCGGGACGCAGATACGCAGTATTTT. The encoded protein is CASSYYGRDADTQYF.

This chain connects TRBV19 to TRBJ2-7, with 8 positions matching TRBD2. This CDR3 is 11 amino acids long. Germline loops: CDR1 LNHDA, CDR2 SQIVND (reference sequence). The V segment lost 10 bases and the J segment 5 bases; nucleotides outside the gene matches: 4. The CDR3 spells CATGRGHEQYF. CDR3 sequence (DNA): TGTGCCACCGGGAGGGGCCACGAGCAGTACTTC.

The chain combines TRBV6-4 with TRBJ2-1; a possible D gene is TRBD2 (7 bases). Germline CDR1 and CDR2: MRHNA and SNTAGT. Trimming shortened V by 3 bases and J by 4 bases, and 13 bases separated the two germline ends. This CDR3 spans 15 amino acids. CDR3 protein: CASSEGGAGYNEQFF. The CDR3 coding sequence is TGTGCCAGCAGTGAGGGGGGGGCCGGGTACAATGAGCAGTTCTTC.

This clone occurred a few times. The chain couples TRBV18 to TRBJ2-5; D is unresolved. Trimming cost V 2 bases and J 1 base, with 5 bases left between them. The CDR3 totals 13 residues. The V gene's germline CDR1 is KGHSH and CDR2 LQKENI. The CDR3: CASSPNFQETQYF. In DNA, the CDR3 is TGTGCCAGCTCACCAAATTTCCAAGAGACCCAGTACTTC.

J is TRBJ2-3 and V is TRBV7-2, with D perhaps assigned TRBD1 or TRBD2 (7 bases each). Germline V lookup: CDR1 SGHTA, CDR2 FQGNSA. V gave up 5 bases and J gave up 5 bases, with 23 bases separating them. The CDR3 runs to 17 residues. CDR3 sequence reads: CASSGGGGGRLGDTQYF. The DNA for the CDR3 is TGTGCCAGCAGCGGGGGAGGGGGCGGGCGATTGGGAGATACGCAGTATTTT.

The chain carries TRBV5-6 and TRBJ1-2; weak D call: TRBD1 (6 bases). CDR3 size: 13 residues. V dropped 3 bases and J dropped 6 bases, with 12 bases sitting between them. Looked up from germline, CDR1 is SGHDT and CDR2 is YYEEEE. This chain's CDR3 is CASSSQGWNGYTF. The CDR3 DNA is TGTGCCAGCAGCTCCCAGGGGTGGAATGGCTACACCTTC.

This sequence joins TRBV7-8 and TRBJ2-7, with 13 bases matching TRBD2. The CDR3 runs 16 residues. J gave up 4 bases and V 1 base, and 4 bases lay outside the gene matches. The germline V gene encodes CDR1 SGHVS and CDR2 FQNEAQ. CDR3 DNA sequence: TGTGCCAGCAGCTTAGGACTAGCGGGGGGCGGTTACGAGCAGTACTTC. This encodes CASSLGLAGGGYEQYF.

The chain links TRBV5-1 to TRBJ1-1; no reliable D call. The germline CDR1 and CDR2 sequences are SGHRS and YFSETQ. There are 13 residues in the CDR3. Trimming left V 4 bases short and J 3 bases short, with 10 bases between. The DNA for the CDR3 is TGCGCCAGCAGCCGGCAAGAGGACACTGAAGCTTTCTTT. It is translated as CASSRQEDTEAFF.

The V and J genes are TRBV28 and TRBJ2-6, with 7 bases identical to TRBD1. Germline trimming cut 6 bases from V and 3 bases from J; bases unmatched to any gene: 5. Germline CDR1 and CDR2: MDHEN and SYDVKM. The CDR3 is 15 amino acids. CDR3 sequence: CASRYRGDGANVLTF. Here the CDR3 DNA reads TGTGCCAGCAGATACAGGGGAGATGGGGCCAACGTCCTGACTTTC.

The J gene is TRBJ1-1, the V gene TRBV28; D remains ambiguous. The V end lost 3 bases, the J end lost 2 bases, and 10 bases lay between the germline ends. Germline V gene data show CDR1 as MDHEN and CDR2 as SYDVKM. The CDR3 is 14 amino acids. CDR3 residues: CASSFTARNTEAFF. As DNA, the CDR3 is TGTGCCAGCAGTTTCACGGCCAGAAACACTGAAGCTTTCTTT.

The chain recombines TRBV30 with TRBJ2-3, with TRBD2 matching 8 bases. Unmatched junction bases numbered 7, after V lost 7 bases and J lost 1 base. The CDR3 has 14 residues. Germline V gene data show CDR1 as GTSNPN and CDR2 as SVGIG (reference sequence). The CDR3 nucleotides are TGTGCCTTGCGAATGCGGGGGGGCACAGATACGCAGTATTTT. Amino acids: CALRMRGGTDTQYF. Complete variable domain (other parts from reference TRBV30 and TRBJ2-3): SQTIHQWPATLVQPVGSPLSLECTVEGTSNPNLYWYRQAAGRGLQLLFYSVGIGQISSEVPQNLSASRPQDRQFILSSKKLLLSDSGFYLCALRMRGGTDTQYFGPGTRLTVL.

This CDR3 is CASSTGPGANVLTF. Written as DNA, the CDR3 is TGTGCCAGCAGCACCGGCCCTGGGGCCAACGTCCTGACTTTC. The chain links TRBV11-2 to TRBJ2-6; no definite D call. Germline V CDR1 and CDR2: SGHAT, FQNNGV. Trimming shortened V by 5 bases and J by 2 bases, and 7 bases separated the two germline ends. The CDR3 length is 14 residues.

This chain uses TRBV9 with TRBJ1-5, with D unresolved. The V end was cut by 4 bases, the J end by 6 bases, with 17 bases between. The germline V gene encodes CDR1 SGDLS and CDR2 YYNGEE. The CDR3 is 15 amino acids. CDR3 nucleotides: TGTGCCAGCAGCAAAACATCTCAGGAGGGTCAGCCCCAGCATTTT. It translates to CASSKTSQEGQPQHF.

The V call is TRBV4-1, the J call TRBJ2-7, with D perhaps TRBD1 (5 bases). The CDR3 has 14 amino acids. CDR1 and CDR2 from the germline V gene are MGHRA and YSYEKL. V was cut by 3 bases and J by 2 bases, with 11 bases left in between. CDR3 sequence reads: CASSQAGLAYEQYF. CDR3 nucleotides: TGCGCCAGCAGCCAGGCAGGGTTAGCCTACGAGCAGTACTTC.

This clone was seen more than once but under ten times. The chain recombines TRBV10-2 with TRBJ1-1; 7 nucleotides line up with TRBD1. CDR3 length equals 12 residues. Germline V CDR1 and CDR2: WSHSY, SAAADI. V lost 7 bases and J lost 3; bases outside the gene matches: 2. This CDR3 is CASNTGDTEAFF. CDR3 in DNA: TGCGCCAGCAACACAGGGGACACTGAAGCTTTCTTT.

This clone is judged medium-sized. The chain combines TRBV27 with TRBJ1-1; D is uncertain. CDR1 is MNHEY, CDR2 SMNVEV, per germline (reference sequence). The CDR3 spans 14 residues. The V end was cut by 4 bases, the J end by 1 base, with 10 bases between. CDR3 bases: TGTGCCAGCAGTTACGCGGGGAGGAACACTGAAGCTTTCTTT. This codes for CASSYAGRNTEAFF.

The chain couples TRBV6-5 to TRBJ2-7; TRBD1 is a possible D gene (9 bases). V dropped 10 bases and J dropped 3 bases, with 16 bases sitting between them. The CDR3 spans 13 residues. The germline gives CDR1 MNHEY, CDR2 SVGAGI. This chain's CDR3 is CAIGGGQGYEQYF. CDR3 nucleotides: TGTGCCATCGGGGGGGGACAGGGCTACGAGCAGTACTTC.